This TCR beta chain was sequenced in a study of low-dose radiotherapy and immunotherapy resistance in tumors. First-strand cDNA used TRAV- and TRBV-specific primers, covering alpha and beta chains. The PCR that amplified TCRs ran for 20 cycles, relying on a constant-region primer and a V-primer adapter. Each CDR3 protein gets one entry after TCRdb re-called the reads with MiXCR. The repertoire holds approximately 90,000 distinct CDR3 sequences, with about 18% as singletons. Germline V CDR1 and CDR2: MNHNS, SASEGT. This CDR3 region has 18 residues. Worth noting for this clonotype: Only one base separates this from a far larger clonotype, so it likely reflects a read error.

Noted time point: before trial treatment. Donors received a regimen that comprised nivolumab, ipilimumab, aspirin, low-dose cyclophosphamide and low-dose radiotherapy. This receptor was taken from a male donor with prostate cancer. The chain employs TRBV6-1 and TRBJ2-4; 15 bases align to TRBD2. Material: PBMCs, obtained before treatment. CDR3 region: CAISDRTSGGGAKIIQYF. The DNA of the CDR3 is TGTGCCATCAGTGATCGGACTAGCGGGGGGGGGGCCAAAATCATTCAGTACTTC.